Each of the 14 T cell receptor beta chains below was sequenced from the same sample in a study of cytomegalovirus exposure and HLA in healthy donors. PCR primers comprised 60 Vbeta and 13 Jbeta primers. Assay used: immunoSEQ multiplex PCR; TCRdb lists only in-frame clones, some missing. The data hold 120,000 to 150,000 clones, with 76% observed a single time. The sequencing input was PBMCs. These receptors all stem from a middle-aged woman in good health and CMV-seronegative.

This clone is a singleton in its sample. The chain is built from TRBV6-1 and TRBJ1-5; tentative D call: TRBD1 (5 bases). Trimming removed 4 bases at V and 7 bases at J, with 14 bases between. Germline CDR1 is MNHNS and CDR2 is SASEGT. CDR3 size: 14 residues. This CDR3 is CASSVQGLGQPQHF. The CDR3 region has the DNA TGTGCCAGCAGTGTCCAGGGCCTAGGACAGCCCCAGCATTTT.

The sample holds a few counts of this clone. This chain's CDR3 is CASSLAPGQGDYGYTF. For the CDR3, the DNA is TGTGCCAGCAGCTTAGCCCCGGGACAGGGGGACTATGGCTACACCTTC. The chain carries TRBV11-1 and TRBJ1-2; 11 bases agree with TRBD1. Germline V gives CDR1 SGHAT, CDR2 FQDESV (reference sequence). J was trimmed by 3 bases and V by 0 bases; bases with no gene match: 3. This CDR3 comprises 16 residues.

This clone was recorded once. The CDR3 is CSARVPRGAFF. The CDR3 DNA reads TGCAGTGCTAGAGTTCCCCGGGGGGCTTTCTTT. The chain has TRBV20-1 and TRBJ1-1; possibly TRBD1 for D (5 bases). Germline CDR1 DFQATT, CDR2 SNEGSKA (reference sequence). This CDR3 contains 11 residues. Trimming took off 1 base at V and 11 bases at J, with 11 bases between the two ends.

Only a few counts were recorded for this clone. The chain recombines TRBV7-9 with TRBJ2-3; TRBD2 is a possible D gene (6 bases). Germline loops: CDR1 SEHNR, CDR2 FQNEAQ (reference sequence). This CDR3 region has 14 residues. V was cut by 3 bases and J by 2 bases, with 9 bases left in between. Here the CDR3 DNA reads TGTGCCAGCAGCTTTCGGGGGTACACAGATACGCAGTATTTT. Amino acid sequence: CASSFRGYTDTQYF.

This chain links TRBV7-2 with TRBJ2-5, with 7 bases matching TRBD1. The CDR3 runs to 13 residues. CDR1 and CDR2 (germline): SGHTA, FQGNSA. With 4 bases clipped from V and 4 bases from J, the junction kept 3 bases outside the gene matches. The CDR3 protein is CASSSGQAETQYF. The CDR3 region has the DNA TGTGCCAGCAGCTCTGGACAGGCAGAGACCCAGTACTTC.

The CDR3 DNA sequence: TGCGCCAGCAGCCAAGACAGGCGCGAGCAGTACTTC. This encodes CASSQDRREQYF. The chain uses TRBV4-1 and TRBJ2-7; D gene uncertain. Germline assignment: CDR1 MGHRA and CDR2 YSYEKL. CDR3 size: 12 residues. V shed 0 bases and J shed 6 bases, with 6 bases lying between them.

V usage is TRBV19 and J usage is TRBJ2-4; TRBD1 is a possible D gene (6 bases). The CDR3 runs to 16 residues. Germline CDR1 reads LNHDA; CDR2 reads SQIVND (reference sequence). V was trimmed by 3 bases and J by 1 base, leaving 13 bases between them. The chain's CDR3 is CASSIWGPPAKNIQYF. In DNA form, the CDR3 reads TGTGCCAGTAGTATCTGGGGGCCACCGGCCAAAAACATTCAGTACTTC.

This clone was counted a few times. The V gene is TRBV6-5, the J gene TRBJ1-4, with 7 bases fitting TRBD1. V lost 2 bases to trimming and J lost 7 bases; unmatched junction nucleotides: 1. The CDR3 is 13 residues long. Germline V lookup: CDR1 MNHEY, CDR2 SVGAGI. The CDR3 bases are TGTGCCAGCAGTTACCAGGGGGGTGAAAAACTGTTTTTT. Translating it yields CASSYQGGEKLFF.

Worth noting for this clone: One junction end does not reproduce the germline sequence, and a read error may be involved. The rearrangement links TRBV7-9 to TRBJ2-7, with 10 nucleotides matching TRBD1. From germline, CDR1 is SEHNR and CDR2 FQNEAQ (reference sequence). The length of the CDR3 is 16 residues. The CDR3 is CSSSWESRTGGYEQYF. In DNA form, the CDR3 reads TGTTCCAGCAGCTGGGAGTCTAGGACAGGGGGCTACGAGCAGTACTTC.

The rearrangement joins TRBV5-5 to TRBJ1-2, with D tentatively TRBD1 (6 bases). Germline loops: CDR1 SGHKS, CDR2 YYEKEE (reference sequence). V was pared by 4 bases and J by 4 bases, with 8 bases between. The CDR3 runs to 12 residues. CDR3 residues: CASSRDIYGYTF. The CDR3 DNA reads TGTGCCAGCAGCCGGGACATCTATGGCTACACCTTC.

In nucleotides, the CDR3 is TGTGCCATCAGTGAGTTAGACAGGGCTGGGAGAGGCTACACCTTC. Amino acids: CAISELDRAGRGYTF. This chain joins TRBV10-3 and TRBJ1-2; 7 bases map to TRBD1. The CDR3 extends over 15 amino acids. Germline lookup yields CDR1 ENHRY and CDR2 SYGVKD. V was pared by 1 base and J by 8 bases, with 10 bases of the junction left unmatched.

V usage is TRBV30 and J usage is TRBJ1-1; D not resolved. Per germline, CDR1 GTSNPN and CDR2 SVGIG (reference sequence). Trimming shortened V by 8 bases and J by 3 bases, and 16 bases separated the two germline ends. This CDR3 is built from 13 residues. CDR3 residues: CALNLLLHTEAFF. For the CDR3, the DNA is TGTGCCCTAAATCTTCTGTTGCACACTGAAGCTTTCTTT. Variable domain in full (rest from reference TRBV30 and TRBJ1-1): SQTIHQWPATLVQPVGSPLSLECTVEGTSNPNLYWYRQAAGRGLQLLFYSVGIGQISSEVPQNLSASRPQDRQFILSSKKLLLSDSGFYLCALNLLLHTEAFFGQGTRLTVV.

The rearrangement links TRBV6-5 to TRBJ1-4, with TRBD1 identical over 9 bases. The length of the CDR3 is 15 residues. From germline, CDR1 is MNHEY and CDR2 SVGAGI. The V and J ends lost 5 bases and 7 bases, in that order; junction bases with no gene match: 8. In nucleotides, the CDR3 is TGTGCCAGCAGTAAACCGGGACAGGGTCGTGAAAAACTGTTTTTT. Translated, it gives CASSKPGQGREKLFF.

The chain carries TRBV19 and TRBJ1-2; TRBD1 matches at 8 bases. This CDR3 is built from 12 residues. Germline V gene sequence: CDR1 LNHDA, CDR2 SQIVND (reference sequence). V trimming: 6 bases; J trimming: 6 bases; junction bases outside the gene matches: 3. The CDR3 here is CASRDRVDGYTF. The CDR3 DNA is TGTGCCAGTAGGGACAGGGTTGATGGCTACACCTTC.